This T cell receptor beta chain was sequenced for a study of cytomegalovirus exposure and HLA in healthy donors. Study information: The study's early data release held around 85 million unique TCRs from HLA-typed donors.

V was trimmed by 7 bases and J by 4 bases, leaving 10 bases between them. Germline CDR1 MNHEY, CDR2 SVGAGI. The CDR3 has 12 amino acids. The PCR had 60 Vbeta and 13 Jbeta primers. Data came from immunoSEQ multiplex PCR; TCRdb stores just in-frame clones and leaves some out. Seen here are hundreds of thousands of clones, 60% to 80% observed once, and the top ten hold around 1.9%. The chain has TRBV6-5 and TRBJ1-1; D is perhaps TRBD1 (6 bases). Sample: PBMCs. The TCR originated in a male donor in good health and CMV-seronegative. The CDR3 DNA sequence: TGTGCCAGCATCCGACAGGCCACTGAAGCTTTCTTT. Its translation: CASIRQATEAFF.